The present T cell receptor (beta chain) was sequenced within a study of cytomegalovirus exposure and HLA in healthy donors. Study information: Earlier work reported roughly 120 million unique TCR beta sequences from about 180 million T cells.

The PCR used 60 Vbeta and 13 Jbeta primers. Sequenced by immunoSEQ multiplex PCR; TCRdb stores in-frame clones only, minus some. Of approximately 170,000 clones listed, roughly 80% are singletons. Findings and limits, study-wide: It was likely that a cluster of highly shared sequence variants was a sequencing artifact. Most of the TCR beta V segments (in an earlier analysis) were productive either about 87% or about 30% of the time.

On this clone itself: What it binds is not known.

Trimming took 5 bases from V and 6 from J; bases not matched to a gene: 10. Germline CDR1 and CDR2: LNHDA and SQIVND (reference sequence). The CDR3 consists of 15 residues. V gene TRBV19 combines with J gene TRBJ1-5; TRBD1 agrees at 7 bases. The TCR sequence derives from a human donor in good health. Sequencing was done on a sample of PBMCs. CDR3 DNA sequence: TGTGCCAGTAGTGCCCAGACAGGGTACGGTCAGCCCCAGCATTTT. This translates into CASSAQTGYGQPQHF.